Each of the 24 T cell receptor beta chains below was sequenced from the same sample in a study of blood T cell repertoires in COVID-19. Data came from immunoSEQ multiplex PCR; TCRdb stores just in-frame clones and leaves some out. The sample holds approximately 150,000 clones; 80% to 90% are singletons and the top ten take roughly 13%. Material: peripheral blood. The source of these receptors is a man aged 18 to 35 with COVID-19, enrolled during active disease.

The CDR3 reads CASSPRGQGGYEQYF. The CDR3 bases are TGTGCCAGCAGTCCACGGGGACAGGGTGGCTACGAGCAGTACTTC. The rearrangement links TRBV6-5 to TRBJ2-7; 9 nucleotides agree with TRBD1. Germline lookup yields CDR1 MNHEY and CDR2 SVGAGI. V lost 5 bases and J lost 3; bases outside the gene matches: 8. The CDR3 has 15 residues.

This clone was seen only once. The V and J genes are TRBV28 and TRBJ2-7, with 7 nucleotides matching TRBD2. The germline gives CDR1 MDHEN, CDR2 SYDVKM. V trimming: 6 bases; J trimming: 2 bases; junction bases outside the gene matches: 10. The CDR3 has 15 residues. The CDR3 here is CASSSPRTRAYEQYF. The CDR3, as DNA: TGTGCCAGCAGCAGCCCCCGGACTAGGGCCTACGAGCAGTACTTC.

J is TRBJ2-7 and V is TRBV3-1 (or the pseudogene TRBV3-2); 8 bases line up with TRBD1. The CDR3 extends over 14 amino acids. Per the germline V gene, CDR1 is LGHDT and CDR2 is YNNKEL (reference sequence). The trim removed 6 bases at V and 6 bases at J, leaving 10 bases unmatched. The CDR3, as DNA: TGTGCCAGCAGTCCACGGGACAGGACGAGCGAGCAGTACTTC. The encoded protein is CASSPRDRTSEQYF.

V gene TRBV7-9 combines with J gene TRBJ1-2; D not certain. V was trimmed by 1 base and J by 0 bases, leaving 6 bases between them. Germline lookup yields CDR1 SEHNR and CDR2 FQNEAQ (reference sequence). The CDR3 covers 14 residues. The CDR3 loop reads CASSLGSANYGYTF. CDR3 in DNA: TGTGCCAGCAGCTTAGGGTCAGCTAACTATGGCTACACCTTC.

This sequence joins TRBV28 and TRBJ1-4; D is perhaps TRBD1 (6 bases). There are 14 residues in the CDR3. The germline V gene has CDR1 MDHEN and CDR2 SYDVKM. Trimming left V 3 bases short and J 7 bases short, with 12 bases between. The CDR3 DNA reads TGTGCCAGCAGTTTCGGCAGGGGAAGTGAAAAACTGTTTTTT. This sequence encodes CASSFGRGSEKLFF.

The V and J genes are TRBV6-5 and TRBJ2-3, with D maybe TRBD1 (5 bases). In germline, CDR1 is MNHEY, CDR2 SVGAGI. The CDR3 runs to 14 residues. Trimming took 10 bases from V and 7 from J, leaving 21 bases between them. The CDR3: CATATAPQTHTQYF. Here the CDR3 DNA reads TGTGCCACAGCGACAGCCCCTCAAACTCATACGCAGTATTTT.

J is TRBJ2-1 and V is TRBV11-2, with TRBD1 matching 7 bases. The CDR3 loop spans 15 amino acids. V was pared by 3 bases and J by 0 bases, with 2 bases of the junction left unmatched. From germline, CDR1 is SGHAT and CDR2 FQNNGV. CDR3 in amino acids: CASSFQGVSYNEQFF. The CDR3, as DNA: TGTGCCAGCAGCTTCCAGGGGGTCTCCTACAATGAGCAGTTCTTC. The complete variable domain, with remaining parts taken from reference TRBV11-2 and TRBJ2-1, reads EAGVAQSPRYKIIEKRQSVAFWCNPISGHATLYWYQQILGQGPKLLIQFQNNGVVDDSQLPKDRFSAERLKGVDSTLKIQPAKLEDSAVYLCASSFQGVSYNEQFFGPGTRLTVL.

With regard to this clone: A read error may produce the germline difference seen at one junction end. This chain uses TRBV3-1 (or the pseudogene TRBV3-2) with TRBJ2-7, with 10 nucleotides matching TRBD2. Germline V lookup: CDR1 LGHDT, CDR2 YNNKEL (reference sequence). The CDR3 spans 13 residues. This CDR3 reads CASTLRGLAHGHF. The CDR3 nucleotides read TGTGCCAGCACCTTAAGGGGACTAGCGCACGGGCACTTC.

The chain joins TRBV9 to TRBJ1-2, with a tentative D call TRBD1 (5 bases). The CDR3 spans 13 residues. CDR1 is SGDLS and CDR2 is YYNGEE in the germline V gene. V was cut by 4 bases and J by 4 bases, with 11 bases left in between. CDR3 region: CASSPQATYGYTF. The CDR3 region has the DNA TGTGCCAGCAGCCCACAGGCGACCTATGGCTACACCTTC.

Only one count was recorded for this clone. The chain recombines TRBV9 with TRBJ2-3; 10 positions match TRBD2. The CDR3 contains 15 residues. The germline gives CDR1 SGDLS, CDR2 YYNGEE. Trimming removed 2 bases from V and 2 bases from J; junction bases left unmatched: 2. CDR3 sequence (DNA): TGTGCCAGCAGCGTTGGACTAGCGGACACAGATACGCAGTATTTT. Protein product: CASSVGLADTDTQYF. Together with reference TRBV9 and TRBJ2-3, the CDR3 gives the full variable domain: DSGVTQTPKHLITATGQRVTLRCSPRSGDLSVYWYQQSLDQGLQFLIQYYNGEERAKGNILERFSAQQFPDLHSELNLSSLELGDSALYFCASSVGLADTDTQYFGPGTRLTVL.

This chain links TRBV25-1 with TRBJ2-1; TRBD2 agrees at 11 bases. The trim removed 6 bases at V and 0 bases at J, leaving 4 bases unmatched. Germline-derived CDR1 and CDR2 are MGHDK and SYGVNS. The length of the CDR3 is 16 residues. Here the CDR3 DNA reads TGTGCCAGCAGGGGGACTAGCGGTAGCTCCTACAATGAGCAGTTCTTC. Translation gives CASRGTSGSSYNEQFF.

This chain links TRBV5-6 with TRBJ2-7; 10 bases line up with TRBD1. Trimming cost V 0 bases and J 5 bases; bases outside gene matches: 5. The length of the CDR3 is 15 residues. Germline assignment: CDR1 SGHDT and CDR2 YYEEEE. The CDR3 region has the DNA TGTGCCAGCAGCTTGGGGGTGACAGGGGGCCACGAGCAGTACTTC. This codes for CASSLGVTGGHEQYF.

This clone has just a few counts. This chain links TRBV13 with TRBJ2-2; 10 bases align to TRBD2. This CDR3 spans 16 amino acids. Trimming cost V 5 bases and J 1 base; bases outside gene matches: 4. The V gene's germline CDR1 is PRHDT and CDR2 FYEKMQ (reference sequence). The CDR3 loop reads CASSTWTSGNTGELFF. CDR3 in DNA: TGTGCCAGCAGCACCTGGACTAGCGGGAACACCGGGGAGCTGTTTTTT.

The chain links TRBV6-5 to TRBJ1-5; D possibly corresponds to TRBD1 (5 bases). Germline lookup yields CDR1 MNHEY and CDR2 SVGAGI. CDR3 length: 13 amino acids. Trimming cost V 4 bases and J 7 bases, with 11 bases left between them. The CDR3, as DNA: TGTGCCAGCAGTTGGGGCAGGGCCCAGCCCCAGCATTTT. Translation gives CASSWGRAQPQHF.

This chain joins TRBV3-1 (or the pseudogene TRBV3-2) and TRBJ2-7; 7 nucleotides agree with TRBD2. V shed 0 bases and J 7 bases; nucleotides not matched to a gene: 12. The CDR3 spans 16 residues. The V gene's germline CDR1 is LGHDT and CDR2 YNNKEL (reference sequence). CDR3 residues: CASSQEGREYVGEQYF. The CDR3 DNA is TGTGCCAGCAGCCAAGAGGGGCGGGAGTATGTGGGGGAGCAGTACTTC.

The V and J genes are TRBV30 and TRBJ2-7, with 9 bases aligning to TRBD1. The CDR3 spans 16 residues. Germline V gene sequence: CDR1 GTSNPN, CDR2 SVGIG (reference sequence). J lost 1 base, V lost 4 bases, and 11 bases had no gene match. The CDR3 DNA follows: TGTGCCTGGACCAACTTCCAGGACAGGGGATCCTACGAGCAGTACTTC. Amino acid sequence: CAWTNFQDRGSYEQYF.

This clone has just one count. This chain connects TRBV14 to TRBJ2-1, with 7 bases fitting TRBD2. Looked up from germline, CDR1 is SGHDN and CDR2 is FVKESK. CDR3 length equals 15 residues. Losses at the gene ends were 4 bases for V and 9 bases for J; bases not matched to a gene: 12. Written as DNA, the CDR3 is TGTGCCAGCAGCCCTAGGTGGGAGGGCGCGGGTGAGCAGTTCTTC. Amino acids: CASSPRWEGAGEQFF.

This chain links TRBV15 with TRBJ2-7; D not certain. CDR3 length equals 13 residues. V was trimmed by 0 bases and J by 4 bases, leaving 7 bases between them. Per the germline V gene, CDR1 is LNHNV and CDR2 is YYDKDF (reference sequence). CDR3 bases: TGTGCCACCAGCAGAGATATAGCTTACGAGCAGTACTTC. Its translation is CATSRDIAYEQYF.

The chain combines TRBV6-4 with TRBJ2-2, with TRBD2 matching 7 bases. V lost 6 bases, J lost 5 bases, and 6 bases stayed unmatched. The CDR3 totals 14 residues. Germline values: CDR1 MRHNA, CDR2 SNTAGT. As DNA, the CDR3 is TGTGCCAGCAGCCTTACTAGCGTGACCGGGGAGCTGTTTTTT. Protein product: CASSLTSVTGELFF.

This clone showed up just once. This chain connects TRBV10-3 to TRBJ2-7, with a tentative D call TRBD1 (5 bases). Trimming shortened V by 6 bases and J by 2 bases, and 14 bases separated the two germline ends. Germline CDR1 ENHRY, CDR2 SYGVKD. This CDR3 contains 14 residues. For the CDR3, the DNA is TGTGCCATCAGCGACCACAGGAGAACCTACGAGCAGTACTTC. This translates into CAISDHRRTYEQYF.

The gene calls are TRBV9 and TRBJ2-3; 9 bases line up with TRBD2. The CDR3 totals 16 residues. CDR1 and CDR2 from the germline V gene are SGDLS and YYNGEE. Trimming removed 4 bases from V and 1 base from J; junction bases left unmatched: 7. CDR3 in amino acids: CASSPLAGGGTDTQYF. CDR3 DNA: TGTGCCAGCAGCCCCCTCGCGGGAGGGGGCACAGATACGCAGTATTTT. Complete variable domain (other parts from reference TRBV9 and TRBJ2-3): DSGVTQTPKHLITATGQRVTLRCSPRSGDLSVYWYQQSLDQGLQFLIQYYNGEERAKGNILERFSAQQFPDLHSELNLSSLELGDSALYFCASSPLAGGGTDTQYFGPGTRLTVL.

This clone was seen more than once but under ten times. The chain combines TRBV3-1 (or the pseudogene TRBV3-2) with TRBJ1-6; the D is unclear. Trimming pared 5 bases from V and 7 bases from J, leaving 6 bases between. CDR3 size: 12 residues. Germline CDR1 reads LGHDT; CDR2 reads YNNKEL (reference sequence). Written as DNA, the CDR3 is TGTGCCAGCAGCTTTCGGAATTCACCCCTCCACTTT. Its protein product is CASSFRNSPLHF.

The chain links TRBV12-3 or TRBV12-4 to TRBJ2-7; 7 bases fit TRBD2. The CDR3 is made up of 13 amino acids. Germline trimming cut 3 bases from V and 3 bases from J; bases unmatched to any gene: 2. The CDR3 DNA reads TGTGCCAGCAGTTTTGGGACTATCTACGAGCAGTACTTC. As protein: CASSFGTIYEQYF.

This clone was detected once. At one boundary the junction diverges from the germline segment, which might be a read error. This sequence joins TRBV28 and TRBJ1-4, with TRBD1 matching over 7 bases. The CDR3 runs to 17 residues. Germline V gives CDR1 MDHEN, CDR2 SYDVKM. CDR3 nucleotide sequence: TGTGCCAGCAGTCCATACAGGGGATCCGCAACTAATGAAAAACTGCTTTTT. As protein: CASSPYRGSATNEKLLF.